Detailed here is one T cell receptor (beta chain). This entry comes from a study of blood T cell repertoires in COVID-19. This table comes from immunoSEQ multiplex PCR, and its TCRdb copy is limited to in-frame clones, with some not included. The data contain under 70,000 clones, less than 85% of them singletons. CDR1 is GTSNPN, CDR2 SVGIG, per germline (reference sequence). CDR3 length equals 14 residues. Between the trimmed V and J ends, which lost 5 bases and 5 bases, there was a span of 13 bases. The sequencing input was peripheral blood. The chain couples TRBV30 to TRBJ1-6, with no clear D. This clonotype was sampled from a man in his sixties with acute or convalescent COVID-19. The CDR3 coding sequence is TGTGCCTGGCTGCCGGACGGGGATAATTCACCCCTCCACTTT. Translating it yields CAWLPDGDNSPLHF.